The rows below give T cell receptor beta chains drawn from one sample of a study of T-cell reconstitution after alpha-beta-depleted transplantation in children. TCRdb re-derived calls from the PCR reads in MiXCR, one entry per CDR3 protein. This sample carries about 980,000 distinct CDR3 sequences, 25% to 35% of them seen once, and the ten largest clones take roughly 30%. Sequencing used PBMCs, mostly from graft donor cells, obtained 360 days after TCRalphabeta/CD19-depleted stem cell transplant. These receptors originate from a boy under two years old who had a stem cell transplant for SCID, so the T cells may come from the graft donor. Each CDR3 is given with its conserved first and last residue. Fields, in order: V gene, clone size, D gene, J gene, CDR3 DNA, CDR3 protein. A D gene is named only where the DNA matches it firmly. Size is stated for part of the rows, as once, few or many counts, or as a class when the clone is expanded.

v_call: TRBV20-1; clone_size: -; d_call: TRBD2; j_call: TRBJ2-7; cdr3_nt: TGCAGTGCTAGGAATCGGGGGGGCCCCTACGAGCAGTACTTC; cdr3_aa: CSARNRGGPYEQYF
v_call: TRBV12-3/TRBV12-4; clone_size: -; d_call: -; j_call: TRBJ2-6; cdr3_nt: TGTGCCAGCAGACGGCGCCCCCGGGGCTCTGGGGCCAACGTCCTGACTTTC; cdr3_aa: CASRRRPRGSGANVLTF
v_call: TRBV3-1; clone_size: many; d_call: -; j_call: TRBJ2-2; cdr3_nt: TGTGCCAGCAGCCCGCCGGGACCGAACACCGGGGAGCTGTTTTTT; cdr3_aa: CASSPPGPNTGELFF
v_call: TRBV12-3/TRBV12-4; clone_size: few; d_call: TRBD1; j_call: TRBJ2-7; cdr3_nt: TGTGCCAGCAGCCACAGGGGTCCCCCCTACGAGCAGTACTTC; cdr3_aa: CASSHRGPPYEQYF
v_call: TRBV3-1; clone_size: once; d_call: -; j_call: TRBJ2-5; cdr3_nt: TGTGCCAGCAGCGCCCACCCGCCAGGTCAAGAGACCCAGTACTTC; cdr3_aa: CASSAHPPGQETQYF
v_call: TRBV7-3; clone_size: few; d_call: -; j_call: TRBJ2-3; cdr3_nt: TGTGCCAGCAGCCCACAGGGAGGTAGCACAGATACGCAGTATTTT; cdr3_aa: CASSPQGGSTDTQYF
v_call: TRBV10-3; clone_size: few; d_call: -; j_call: TRBJ2-3; cdr3_nt: TGTGCCATCAGTGGTGGGCGCGGGGAAACAGATACGCAGTATTTT; cdr3_aa: CAISGGRGETDTQYF
v_call: TRBV7-6; clone_size: once; d_call: TRBD1; j_call: TRBJ1-1; cdr3_nt: TGTGCCAGCAGTCAACCACCAGGGGGCGACACTGAAGCTTTCTTT; cdr3_aa: CASSQPPGGDTEAFF
v_call: TRBV4-1; clone_size: -; d_call: TRBD1; j_call: TRBJ1-1; cdr3_nt: TGCGCCAGCAGCCAAGTTCGGGCAGGGGGCGAAGCTTTCTTT; cdr3_aa: CASSQVRAGGEAFF
v_call: TRBV9; clone_size: -; d_call: TRBD1; j_call: TRBJ2-5; cdr3_nt: TGTGCCAGCAGCGTAGGGTTCGGCAGGGGGCTAGAGACCCAGTACTTC; cdr3_aa: CASSVGFGRGLETQYF
v_call: TRBV12-3/TRBV12-4; clone_size: few; d_call: -; j_call: TRBJ2-7; cdr3_nt: TGTGCCAGCAGTCCTCCCGACCTCTACGAGCAGTACTTC; cdr3_aa: CASSPPDLYEQYF
v_call: TRBV16; clone_size: -; d_call: -; j_call: TRBJ1-6; cdr3_nt: TGTGCCAGCAGCCAATTCGGGGAGAGACCCCTCCACTTT; cdr3_aa: CASSQFGERPLHF
v_call: TRBV12-3/TRBV12-4; clone_size: few; d_call: -; j_call: TRBJ1-2; cdr3_nt: TGTGCCAGCAGTTTACTGGGAGTGATTGGAAGCTTC; cdr3_aa: CASSLLGVIGSF
v_call: TRBV28; clone_size: -; d_call: -; j_call: TRBJ2-3; cdr3_nt: TGTGCCAGCAGTCTAAGGGAGAGGGGCACAGATACGCAGTATTTT; cdr3_aa: CASSLRERGTDTQYF
v_call: TRBV28; clone_size: few; d_call: TRBD2; j_call: TRBJ2-2; cdr3_nt: TGTGCCAGCAGTTTATGGGCTAGCGGGGAGAACACCGGGGAGCTGTTTTTT; cdr3_aa: CASSLWASGENTGELFF
v_call: TRBV20-1; clone_size: few; d_call: -; j_call: TRBJ1-1; cdr3_nt: TGCAGTGCTATGGGAAGAGGGGGAGGTCCCACTGAAGCTTTCTTT; cdr3_aa: CSAMGRGGGPTEAFF
v_call: TRBV7-2; clone_size: -; d_call: -; j_call: TRBJ1-1; cdr3_nt: TGTGCCAGCAGGCCGTTATTATGGGGGCCATGGGCTTTCTTT; cdr3_aa: CASRPLLWGPWAFF
v_call: TRBV19; clone_size: -; d_call: -; j_call: TRBJ2-7; cdr3_nt: TGTGCCAGTAGTATTGGGACCCGGGCTGGATACTACGAGCAGTACTTC; cdr3_aa: CASSIGTRAGYYEQYF
v_call: TRBV11-2; clone_size: -; d_call: -; j_call: TRBJ1-1; cdr3_nt: TGTGCCAGCGGGCCCCACAGGGCTGGGAACACTGAAGCTTTCTTT; cdr3_aa: CASGPHRAGNTEAFF
v_call: TRBV28; clone_size: -; d_call: -; j_call: TRBJ1-5; cdr3_nt: TGTGCCAGCAGACCCACGATGGATCAGCCCCAGCATTTT; cdr3_aa: CASRPTMDQPQHF
v_call: TRBV5-1; clone_size: few; d_call: -; j_call: TRBJ1-5; cdr3_nt: TGCGCCAGCTTGTTACGGTCTAGCAATCAGCCCCAGCATTTT; cdr3_aa: CASLLRSSNQPQHF
v_call: TRBV12-5; clone_size: -; d_call: -; j_call: TRBJ2-6; cdr3_nt: TGTGCTAGTGGTCCAGGGACTGTCAAGGCCAACGTCCTGACTTTC; cdr3_aa: CASGPGTVKANVLTF
v_call: TRBV5-1; clone_size: few; d_call: TRBD1; j_call: TRBJ2-1; cdr3_nt: TGCGCCAGCTCGACAGGGGGCAGGTTGGATGAGCAGTTCTTC; cdr3_aa: CASSTGGRLDEQFF
v_call: TRBV20-1; clone_size: few; d_call: TRBD2; j_call: TRBJ2-7; cdr3_nt: TGCAGTGCTAGAGGGACTAGCGGGGATTTCGAGCAGTACTTC; cdr3_aa: CSARGTSGDFEQYF
v_call: TRBV5-1; clone_size: once; d_call: -; j_call: TRBJ1-1; cdr3_nt: TGCGCCAGCAGCCGTCAGGGCGGCGGGGGCACTGAAGCTTTCTTT; cdr3_aa: CASSRQGGGGTEAFF